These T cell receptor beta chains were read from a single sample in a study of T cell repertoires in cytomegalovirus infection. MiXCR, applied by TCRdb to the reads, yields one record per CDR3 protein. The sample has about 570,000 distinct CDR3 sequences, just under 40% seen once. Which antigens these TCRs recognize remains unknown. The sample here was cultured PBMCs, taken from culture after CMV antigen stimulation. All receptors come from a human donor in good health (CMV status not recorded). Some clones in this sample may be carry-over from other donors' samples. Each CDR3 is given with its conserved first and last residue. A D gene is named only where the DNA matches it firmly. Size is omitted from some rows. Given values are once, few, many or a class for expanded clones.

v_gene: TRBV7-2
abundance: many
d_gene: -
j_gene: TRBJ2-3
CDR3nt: TGTGCCAGCAGCTTACGGTTCCACACAGATACGCAGTATTTT
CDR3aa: CASSLRFHTDTQYF

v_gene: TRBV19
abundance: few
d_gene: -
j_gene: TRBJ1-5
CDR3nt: TGTGCCAGTAGTGGACCCAGGGACCCCGTTCAGCCCCAGCATTTT
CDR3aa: CASSGPRDPVQPQHF

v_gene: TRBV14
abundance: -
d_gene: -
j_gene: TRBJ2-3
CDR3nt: TGTGCCAGCAGCCAAAACGGGGGAAACCCGGGAGATACGCAGTATTTT
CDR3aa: CASSQNGGNPGDTQYF

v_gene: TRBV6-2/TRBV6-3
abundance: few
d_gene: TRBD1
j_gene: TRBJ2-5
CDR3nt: TGTGCCAGCAGGAGAAGGGGGCCCCCGGAGACCCAGTACTTC
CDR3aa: CASRRRGPPETQYF

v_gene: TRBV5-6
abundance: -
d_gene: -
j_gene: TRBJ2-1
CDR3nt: TGTGCCAGCAGCCGAGAAGGAAATGAGCAGTTCTTC
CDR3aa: CASSREGNEQFF

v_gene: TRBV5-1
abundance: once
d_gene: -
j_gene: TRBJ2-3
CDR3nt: TGCGCCAGCAGCTTGGGTATAGGGGACACAGATACGCAGTATTTT
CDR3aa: CASSLGIGDTDTQYF

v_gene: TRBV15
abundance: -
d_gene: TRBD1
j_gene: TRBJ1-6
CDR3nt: TGTGCCACCAGCAGAGACAGGGGGGATAATTCACCCCTCCACTTT
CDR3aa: CATSRDRGDNSPLHF

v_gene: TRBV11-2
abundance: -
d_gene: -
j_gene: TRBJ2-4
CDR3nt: TGTGCCAGCAGCTTAGCCTCGACAAACATTCAGTACTTC
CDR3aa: CASSLASTNIQYF

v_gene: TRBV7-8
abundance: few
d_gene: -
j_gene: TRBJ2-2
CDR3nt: TGTGCCAGCAGCTTAGTCCCCCTCCCAAACACCGGGGAGCTGTTTTTT
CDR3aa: CASSLVPLPNTGELFF

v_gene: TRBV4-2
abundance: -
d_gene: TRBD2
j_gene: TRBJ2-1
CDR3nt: TGTGCCAGCAGCCAAACCGGGACTAGCGGCTACAATGAGCAGTTCTTC
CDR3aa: CASSQTGTSGYNEQFF

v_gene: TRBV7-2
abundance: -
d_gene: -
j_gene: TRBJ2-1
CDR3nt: TGTGCCAGCAGCTTAGGTTGGCGCCGGAATGAGCAGTTCTTC
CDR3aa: CASSLGWRRNEQFF

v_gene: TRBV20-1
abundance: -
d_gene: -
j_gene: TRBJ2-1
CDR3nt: TGCAGTGCTAGAGATCCGAAAGTTCCTGAGCAGTTCTTC
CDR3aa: CSARDPKVPEQFF

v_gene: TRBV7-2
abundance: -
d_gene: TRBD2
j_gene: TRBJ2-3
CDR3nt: TGTGCCAGCACCAGGCGACTAGCGGGAGCCGCAGATACGCAGTATTTT
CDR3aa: CASTRRLAGAADTQYF

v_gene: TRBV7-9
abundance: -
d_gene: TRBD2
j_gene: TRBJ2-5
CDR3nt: TGTGCCAGCACTGGGACTAGCGGGGGACGGTACCAAGAGACCCAGTACTTC
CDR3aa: CASTGTSGGRYQETQYF

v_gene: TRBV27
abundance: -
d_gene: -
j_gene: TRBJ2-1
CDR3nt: TGTGCCAGCAGTTTTAGCAAGGATGAGCAGTTCTTC
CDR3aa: CASSFSKDEQFF

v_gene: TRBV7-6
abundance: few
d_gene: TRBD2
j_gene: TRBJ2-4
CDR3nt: TGTGCCAGCAGCTTAGGGGCTAGCGGGAGAAACATTCAGTACTTC
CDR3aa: CASSLGASGRNIQYF

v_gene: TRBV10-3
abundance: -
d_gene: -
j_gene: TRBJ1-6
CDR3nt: TGTGCCATCAGTGCACCTGTGGGCCGGGGGGCGACGAATTCACCCCTCCACTTT
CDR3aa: CAISAPVGRGATNSPLHF

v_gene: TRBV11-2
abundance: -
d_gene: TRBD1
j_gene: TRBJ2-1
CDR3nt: TGTGCCAGCAGCTTCCGGGACAGAGCCTACAATGAGCAGTTCTTC
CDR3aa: CASSFRDRAYNEQFF

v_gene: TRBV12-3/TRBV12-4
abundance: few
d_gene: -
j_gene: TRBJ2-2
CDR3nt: TGTGCCAGCAGCCTAAATTCGAACACCGGGGAGCTGTTTTTT
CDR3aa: CASSLNSNTGELFF

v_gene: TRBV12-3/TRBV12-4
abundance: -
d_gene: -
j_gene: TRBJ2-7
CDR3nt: TGTGCCAGCACCTCCTCTGACACCCGCTACGAGCAGTACTTC
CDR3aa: CASTSSDTRYEQYF

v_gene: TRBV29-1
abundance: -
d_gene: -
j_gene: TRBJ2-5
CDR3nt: TGCAGCGTTGAACGCGGGCGGGAGACCCAGTACTTC
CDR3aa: CSVERGRETQYF

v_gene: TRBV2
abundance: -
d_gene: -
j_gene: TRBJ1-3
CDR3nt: TGTGCCAGCAAGAAGTTCTCTGGAAACACCATATATTTT
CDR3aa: CASKKFSGNTIYF

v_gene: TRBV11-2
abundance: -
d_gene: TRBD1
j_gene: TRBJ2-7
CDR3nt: TGTGCCAGCAGCTTAGGGACAGGGGTATACGAGCAGTACTTC
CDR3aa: CASSLGTGVYEQYF